Detailed here is one TCR beta chain. Assay: immunoSEQ multiplex PCR; the TCRdb copy retains only in-frame clones and omits some. The data show over 2 million clones, with roughly 94% seen just once and roughly 0.13% held by the top ten. The V end was cut by 0 bases, the J end by 0 bases, with 15 bases between. CDR3 length: 17 amino acids. Germline V gene data show CDR1 as LNHNV and CDR2 as YYDKDF (reference sequence). The data originate from a study of shared clonotypes between healthy human individuals. The V gene is TRBV15, the J gene TRBJ2-7, with D uncertain. Sequencing was carried out using naive CD4+ T cells sorted from blood. The subset is: CD45RA+ positively selected. The receptor's source is a man between 18 and 29 years old in good health. The CDR3 nucleotides are TGTGCCACCAGCAGAGATAAAAGCAGTAGCTACTCCTACGAGCAGTACTTC. It is translated as CATSRDKSSSYSYEQYF.